Given below is one T cell receptor beta chain in context. Its antigen is still unknown. Produced via immunoSEQ multiplex PCR; TCRdb's table is partial and in-frame only. The table shows 1.6 million or so clones, with around 97% occurring only once. These data originate in a study of shared clonotypes between healthy human individuals. Germline CDR1 MGHDK, CDR2 SYGVNS. The V end was cut by 7 bases, the J end by 2 bases, with 14 bases between. The CDR3 has 14 residues. General study points: Sorted-subset sequencing, rarefaction showed, was incomplete despite large depth. The four-donor shared clonotypes exceeded non-shared clonotypes in generation probability, with non-shared ones scoring lower.

The sequence was obtained from a man in his thirties or forties in good health. The chain is built from TRBV25-1 and TRBJ2-5, with a tentative D call TRBD1 (6 bases). What was sequenced was naive CD4+ T cells sorted from blood. Subset defined: CD45RA+ positively selected. In DNA, the CDR3 is TGTGCCAGCACACCCCGGACAGCTCAAGAGACCCAGTACTTC. This encodes CASTPRTAQETQYF.